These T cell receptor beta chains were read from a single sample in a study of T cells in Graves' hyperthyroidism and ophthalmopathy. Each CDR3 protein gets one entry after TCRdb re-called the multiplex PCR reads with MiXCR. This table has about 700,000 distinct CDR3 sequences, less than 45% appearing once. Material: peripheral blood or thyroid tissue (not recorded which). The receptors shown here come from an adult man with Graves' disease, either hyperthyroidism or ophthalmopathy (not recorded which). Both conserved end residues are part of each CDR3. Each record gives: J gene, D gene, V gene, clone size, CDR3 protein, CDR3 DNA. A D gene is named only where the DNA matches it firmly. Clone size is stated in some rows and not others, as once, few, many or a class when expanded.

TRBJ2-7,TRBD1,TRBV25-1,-,CASVGGTGAAYEQYF,TGTGCCAGCGTTGGGGGGACAGGGGCAGCCTACGAGCAGTACTTC
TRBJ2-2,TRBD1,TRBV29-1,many,CSVRETGTGTGELFF,TGCAGCGTCAGAGAGACAGGGACGGGCACCGGGGAGCTGTTTTTT
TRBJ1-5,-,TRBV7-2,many,CASSLSAENQPQHF,TGTGCCAGCAGCTTATCGGCAGAGAATCAGCCCCAGCATTTT
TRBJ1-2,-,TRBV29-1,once,CSGTMTDLGNYGYTF,TGCAGCGGGACAATGACAGACCTTGGGAACTATGGCTACACCTTC
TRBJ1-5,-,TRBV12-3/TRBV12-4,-,CASRAFNQPQHF,TGTGCCAGCAGAGCGTTCAATCAGCCCCAGCATTTT
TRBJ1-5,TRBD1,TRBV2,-,CASSKGTGLSQPQHF,TGTGCCAGCAGTAAAGGGACAGGGCTTAGTCAGCCCCAGCATTTT
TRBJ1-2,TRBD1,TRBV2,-,CASPGQGDGYTF,TGTGCCAGCCCGGGACAGGGCGATGGCTACACCTTC
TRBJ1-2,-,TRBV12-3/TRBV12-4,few,CASSFSHSNYGYTF,TGTGCCAGCAGTTTTTCCCACAGCAACTATGGCTACACCTTC
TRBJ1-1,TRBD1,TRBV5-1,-,CASSTGQGDTEAFF,TGCGCCAGCAGTACCGGGCAGGGGGACACTGAAGCTTTCTTT
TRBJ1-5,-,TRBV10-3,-,CAISEVGTPGTFQGCGQPQHF,TGTGCCATCAGTGAGGTGGGGACTCCCGGGACATTTCAAGGCTGCGGTCAGCCCCAGCATTTT
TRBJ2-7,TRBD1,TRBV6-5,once,CASSSPTGGNEQYF,TGTGCCAGCAGTTCCCCGACAGGGGGCAACGAGCAGTACTTC
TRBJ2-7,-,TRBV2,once,CASSLLGQIYEQYF,TGTGCCAGCAGTTTACTAGGACAGATTTACGAGCAGTACTTC
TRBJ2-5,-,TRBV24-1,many,CATSAEETQYF,TGTGCCACCAGTGCTGAAGAGACCCAGTACTTC
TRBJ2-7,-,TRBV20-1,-,CSARLAGSVEQYF,TGCAGTGCTAGACTAGCTGGGTCAGTCGAGCAGTACTTC
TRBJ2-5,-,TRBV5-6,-,CASSLLAGPGTQYF,TGTGCCAGCAGCTTGCTGGCAGGTCCAGGGACCCAGTACTTC
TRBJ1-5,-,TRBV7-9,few,CASSHPGQPQHF,TGTGCCAGCAGCCATCCCGGGCAGCCCCAGCATTTT
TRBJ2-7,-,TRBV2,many,CASGNSLSYEQYF,TGTGCCTCAGGGAACAGCCTGTCCTACGAGCAGTACTTC
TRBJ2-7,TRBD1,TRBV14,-,CASSQVPDRNTYEQYF,TGTGCCAGCAGCCAAGTCCCGGACAGGAACACCTACGAGCAGTACTTC
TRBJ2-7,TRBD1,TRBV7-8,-,CASSSRQGSFYEQYF,TGTGCCAGCAGCTCTAGACAGGGCAGTTTCTACGAGCAGTACTTC
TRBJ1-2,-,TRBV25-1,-,CAIREGKANYGYTF,TGTGCCATCAGGGAGGGAAAAGCTAACTATGGCTACACCTTC
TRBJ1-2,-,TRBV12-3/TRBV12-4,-,CASSFGPTVFTF,TGTGCCAGCAGCTTTGGCCCGACAGTTTTCACCTTC
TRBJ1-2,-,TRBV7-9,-,CASSRSGGAYGYTF,TGTGCCAGCAGTCGATCGGGGGGCGCGTATGGCTACACCTTC
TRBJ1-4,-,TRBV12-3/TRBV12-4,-,CASSFTWEDEKLFF,TGTGCCAGCAGTTTCACCTGGGAGGATGAAAAACTGTTTTTT
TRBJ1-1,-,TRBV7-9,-,CASSSQGGLGSTEAFF,TGTGCCAGCAGCTCTCAAGGGGGGTTAGGGAGCACTGAAGCTTTCTTT
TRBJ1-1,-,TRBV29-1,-,CSVVGVPEAFF,TGCAGCGTTGTTGGGGTCCCTGAAGCTTTCTTT
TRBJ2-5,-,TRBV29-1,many,CSVARLASVETQYF,TGCAGCGTTGCTAGGTTAGCTAGCGTGGAGACCCAGTACTTC